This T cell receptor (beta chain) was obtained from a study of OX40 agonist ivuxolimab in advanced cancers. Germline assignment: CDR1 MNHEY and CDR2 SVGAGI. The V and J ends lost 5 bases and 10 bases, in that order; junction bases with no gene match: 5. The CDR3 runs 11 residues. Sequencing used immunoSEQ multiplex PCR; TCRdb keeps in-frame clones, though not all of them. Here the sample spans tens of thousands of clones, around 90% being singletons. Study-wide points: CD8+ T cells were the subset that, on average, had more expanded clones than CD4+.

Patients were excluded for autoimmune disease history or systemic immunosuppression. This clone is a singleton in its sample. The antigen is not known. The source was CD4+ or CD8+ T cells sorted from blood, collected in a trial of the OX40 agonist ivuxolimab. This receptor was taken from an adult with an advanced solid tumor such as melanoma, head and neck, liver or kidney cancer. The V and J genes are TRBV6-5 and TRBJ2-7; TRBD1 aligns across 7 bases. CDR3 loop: CASSAQGGQYF. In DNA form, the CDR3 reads TGTGCCAGCAGTGCGCAAGGGGGCCAGTACTTC.